Reported below is one T cell receptor beta chain. The antigen is not known. Trimming left V 6 bases short and J 9 bases short, with 8 bases between. Germline lookup yields CDR1 MDHEN and CDR2 SYDVKM. CDR3 length: 11 residues. The data originate from a study of cytomegalovirus exposure and HLA in healthy donors. Study details: The study placed about four fifths of its approximately 430 genotyped donors in the Caucasian-associated ancestry cluster.

Study findings and constraints: In a later analysis, at a false discovery rate of 0.05, about 17,000 TCR beta sequences matched HLA alleles. There were approximately 150 TCR beta chains listed as cytomegalovirus-associated.

The PCR had 60 Vbeta and 13 Jbeta primers. Only in-frame clones appear in the TCRdb table, and some are missing; sequencing was by immunoSEQ multiplex PCR. The sample has 160,000 or so clones, 65% to 80% seen once. V usage is TRBV28 and J usage is TRBJ2-2; D gene ambiguous. The TCR sequence derives from a woman aged 40-49 years in good health and CMV-seronegative. The specimen was PBMCs. The DNA for the CDR3 is TGTGCCAGCAGCGGTCCAAGGGAGCTGTTTTTT. It translates to CASSGPRELFF.